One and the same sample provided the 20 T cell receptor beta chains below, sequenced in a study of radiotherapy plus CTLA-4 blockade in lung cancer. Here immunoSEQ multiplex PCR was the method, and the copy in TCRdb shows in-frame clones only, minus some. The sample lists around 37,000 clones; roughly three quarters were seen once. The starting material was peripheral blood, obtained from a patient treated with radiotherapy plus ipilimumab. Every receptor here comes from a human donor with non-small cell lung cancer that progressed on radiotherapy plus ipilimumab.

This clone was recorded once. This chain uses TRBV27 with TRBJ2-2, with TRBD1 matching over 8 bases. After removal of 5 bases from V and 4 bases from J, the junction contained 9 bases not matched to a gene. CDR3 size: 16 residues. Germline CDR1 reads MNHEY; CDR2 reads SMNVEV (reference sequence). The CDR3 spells CASSPRTGKGTGELFF. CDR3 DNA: TGTGCCAGCAGTCCTCGGACAGGGAAGGGCACCGGGGAGCTGTTTTTT.

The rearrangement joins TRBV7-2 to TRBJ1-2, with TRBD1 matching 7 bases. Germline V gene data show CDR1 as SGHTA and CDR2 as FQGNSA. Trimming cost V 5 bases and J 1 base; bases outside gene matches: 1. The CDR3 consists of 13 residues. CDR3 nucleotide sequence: TGTGCCAGCAGCGGACAGGTTAACTATGGCTACACCTTC. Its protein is CASSGQVNYGYTF.

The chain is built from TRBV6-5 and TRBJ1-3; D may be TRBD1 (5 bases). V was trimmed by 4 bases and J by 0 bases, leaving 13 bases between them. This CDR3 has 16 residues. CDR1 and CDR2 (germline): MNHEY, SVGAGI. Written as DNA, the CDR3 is TGTGCCAGCAGTTGGGGACTTTCCAGCTCTGGAAACACCATATATTTT. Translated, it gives CASSWGLSSSGNTIYF.

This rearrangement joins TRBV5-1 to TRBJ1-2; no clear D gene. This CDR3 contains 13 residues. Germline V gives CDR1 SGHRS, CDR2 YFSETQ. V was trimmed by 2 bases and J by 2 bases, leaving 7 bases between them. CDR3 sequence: CASSLHLNYGYTF. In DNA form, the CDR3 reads TGCGCCAGCAGCTTACACTTGAACTATGGCTACACCTTC.

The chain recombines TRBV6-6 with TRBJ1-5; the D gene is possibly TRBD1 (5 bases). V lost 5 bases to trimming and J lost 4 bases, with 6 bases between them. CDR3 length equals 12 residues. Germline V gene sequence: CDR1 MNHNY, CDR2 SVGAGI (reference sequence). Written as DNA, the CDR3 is TGTGCCAGCAGTCGGGGGAATCAGCCCCAGCATTTT. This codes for CASSRGNQPQHF.

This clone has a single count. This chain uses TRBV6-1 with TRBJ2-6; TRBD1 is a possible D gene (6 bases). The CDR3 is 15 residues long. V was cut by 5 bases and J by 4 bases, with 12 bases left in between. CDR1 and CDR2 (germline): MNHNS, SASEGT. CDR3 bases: TGTGCCAGCAGTCGCACAGGGACCGGGGCCAACGTCCTGACTTTC. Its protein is CASSRTGTGANVLTF.

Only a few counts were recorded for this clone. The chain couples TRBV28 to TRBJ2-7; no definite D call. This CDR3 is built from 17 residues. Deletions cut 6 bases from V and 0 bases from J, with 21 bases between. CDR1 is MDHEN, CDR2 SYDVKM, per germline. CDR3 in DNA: TGTGCCAGCAGCACCCTCCGACTTGACGGAACCTCCTACGAGCAGTACTTC. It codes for CASSTLRLDGTSYEQYF.

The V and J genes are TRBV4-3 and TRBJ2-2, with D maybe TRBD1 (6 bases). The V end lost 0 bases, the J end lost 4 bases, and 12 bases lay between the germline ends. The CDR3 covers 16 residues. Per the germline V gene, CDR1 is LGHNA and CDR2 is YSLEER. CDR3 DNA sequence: TGCGCCAGCAGCCAAGACGGCAGGGGCGGCACCGGGGAGCTGTTTTTT. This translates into CASSQDGRGGTGELFF.

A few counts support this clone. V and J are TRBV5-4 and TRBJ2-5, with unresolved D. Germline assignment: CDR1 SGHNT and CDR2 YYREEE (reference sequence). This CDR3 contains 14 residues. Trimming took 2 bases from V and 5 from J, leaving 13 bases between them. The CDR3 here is CASSFIGPGETQYF. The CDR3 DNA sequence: TGTGCCAGCAGCTTTATTGGACCTGGGGAGACCCAGTACTTC.

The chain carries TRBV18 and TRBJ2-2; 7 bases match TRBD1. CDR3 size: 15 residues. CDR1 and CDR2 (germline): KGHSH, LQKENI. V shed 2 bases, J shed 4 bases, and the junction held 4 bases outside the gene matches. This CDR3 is CASSPRGLSTGELFF. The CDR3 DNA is TGTGCCAGCTCACCAAGGGGGCTGAGCACCGGGGAGCTGTTTTTT.

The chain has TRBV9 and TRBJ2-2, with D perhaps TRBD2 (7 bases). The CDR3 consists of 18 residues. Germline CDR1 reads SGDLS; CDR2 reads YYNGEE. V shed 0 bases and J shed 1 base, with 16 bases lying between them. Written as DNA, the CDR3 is TGTGCCAGCAGCGTAGCCCTAGGGGGGGACCAGAACACCGGGGAGCTGTTTTTT. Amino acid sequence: CASSVALGGDQNTGELFF.

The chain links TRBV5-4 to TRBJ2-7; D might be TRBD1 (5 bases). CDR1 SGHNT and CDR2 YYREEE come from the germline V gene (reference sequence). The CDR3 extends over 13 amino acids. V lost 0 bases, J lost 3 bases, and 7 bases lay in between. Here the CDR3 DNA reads TGTGCCAGCAGCTTGGGGGGCCTCTACGAGCAGTACTTC. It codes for CASSLGGLYEQYF.

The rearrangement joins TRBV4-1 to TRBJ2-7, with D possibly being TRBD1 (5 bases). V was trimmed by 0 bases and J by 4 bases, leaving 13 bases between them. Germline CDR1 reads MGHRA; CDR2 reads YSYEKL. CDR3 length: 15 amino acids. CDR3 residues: CASSQEGRGGYEQYF. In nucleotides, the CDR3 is TGCGCCAGCAGCCAAGAGGGTAGGGGTGGTTACGAGCAGTACTTC.

Written as DNA, the CDR3 is TGCGCCAGCAGCTTGTACCCTTCGAAGAGCTCCTACGAGCAGTACTTC. As protein: CASSLYPSKSSYEQYF. The chain has TRBV5-1 and TRBJ2-7; D unresolved. CDR1 SGHRS and CDR2 YFSETQ come from the germline V gene. The CDR3 has 16 amino acids. V shed 1 base and J shed 0 bases, with 14 bases lying between them.

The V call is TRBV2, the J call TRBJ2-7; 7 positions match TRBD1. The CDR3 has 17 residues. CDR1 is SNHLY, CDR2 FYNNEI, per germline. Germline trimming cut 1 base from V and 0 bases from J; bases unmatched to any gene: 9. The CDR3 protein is CASSEVLDRPSSYEQYF. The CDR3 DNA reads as TGTGCCAGCAGTGAAGTCTTGGACAGGCCGAGCTCCTACGAGCAGTACTTC.

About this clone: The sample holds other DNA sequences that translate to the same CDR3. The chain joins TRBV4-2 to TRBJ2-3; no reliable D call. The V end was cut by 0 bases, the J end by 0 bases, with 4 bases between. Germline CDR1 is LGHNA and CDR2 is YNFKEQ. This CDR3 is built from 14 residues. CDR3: CASSQDGSTDTQYF. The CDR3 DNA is TGTGCCAGCAGCCAAGACGGGAGCACAGATACGCAGTATTTT.

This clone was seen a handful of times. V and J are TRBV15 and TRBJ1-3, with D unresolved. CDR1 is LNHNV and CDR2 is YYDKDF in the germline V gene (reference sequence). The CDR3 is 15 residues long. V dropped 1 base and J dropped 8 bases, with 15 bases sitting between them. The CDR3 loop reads CATSRVHGEGDTIYF. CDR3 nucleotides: TGTGCCACCAGCAGAGTACATGGGGAGGGCGACACCATATATTTT.

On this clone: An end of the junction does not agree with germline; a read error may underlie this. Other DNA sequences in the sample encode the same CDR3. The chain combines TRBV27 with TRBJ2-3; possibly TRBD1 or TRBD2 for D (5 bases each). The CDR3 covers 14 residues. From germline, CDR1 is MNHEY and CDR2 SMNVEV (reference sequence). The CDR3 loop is CASSPGTNTDTQYF. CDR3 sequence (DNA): TGTGCCAGCAGTCCCGGGACCAACACAGATACACAGTATTTT.

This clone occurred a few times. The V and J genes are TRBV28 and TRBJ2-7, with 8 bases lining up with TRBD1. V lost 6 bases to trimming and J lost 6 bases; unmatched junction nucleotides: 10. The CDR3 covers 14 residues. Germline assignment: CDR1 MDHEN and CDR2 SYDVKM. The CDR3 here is CASSTLGQGREQYF. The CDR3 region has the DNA TGTGCCAGCAGCACCCTCGGACAGGGTCGCGAGCAGTACTTC.

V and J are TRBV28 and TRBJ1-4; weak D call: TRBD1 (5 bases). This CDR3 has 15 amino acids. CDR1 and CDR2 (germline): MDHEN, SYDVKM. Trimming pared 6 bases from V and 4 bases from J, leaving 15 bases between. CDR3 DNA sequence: TGTGCCAGCAGCCGGCCGGCAGGGAATAATGAAAAACTGTTTTTT. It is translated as CASSRPAGNNEKLFF. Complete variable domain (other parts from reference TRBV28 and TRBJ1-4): DVKVTQSSRYLVKRTGEKVFLECVQDMDHENMFWYRQDPGLGLRLIYFSYDVKMKEKGDIPEGYSVSREKKERFSLILESASTNQTSMYLCASSRPAGNNEKLFFGSGTQLSVL.